Following are 4 T cell receptor beta chains from one sample sequenced in a study of T cells in Graves' hyperthyroidism and ophthalmopathy. Researchers amplified the TCR beta CDR3 regions from RNA transcripts. RT-PCR in the first round (using the HTBI primer set) targeted the TCR CDR3. TCRdb reprocessed the multiplex PCR reads with MiXCR, giving one entry per CDR3 protein. The data show hundreds of thousands of distinct CDR3 sequences, just under 45% seen once. Sequenced sample: peripheral blood or thyroid tissue (not recorded which). The receptors derive from an adult man with Graves' disease, either hyperthyroidism or ophthalmopathy (not recorded which).

The V and J genes are TRBV10-3 and TRBJ1-4; TRBD1 is a possible D gene (5 bases). Deletions cut 10 bases from V and 7 bases from J, with 13 bases between. This CDR3 is built from 12 residues. Germline CDR1 ENHRY, CDR2 SYGVKD. The CDR3 sequence: CATMTGTEKLFF. The CDR3 DNA sequence: TGTGCCACTATGACTGGGACTGAAAAACTGTTTTTT.

This clonotype came up many times. The chain combines TRBV5-1 with TRBJ2-6, with 9 bases lining up with TRBD1. The V gene end was trimmed by 0 bases and the J gene end by 2 bases; junction bases not matched to a gene: 0. Germline CDR1 and CDR2: SGHRS and YFSETQ. The CDR3 extends over 16 amino acids. This CDR3 is CASSLGQGAGANVLTF. The CDR3 DNA reads as TGCGCCAGCAGCTTGGGACAGGGGGCTGGGGCCAACGTCCTGACTTTC.

This clonotype has at least ten counts. The chain is built from TRBV29-1 and TRBJ2-7; TRBD1 agrees at 10 bases. There are 13 residues in the CDR3. Looked up from germline, CDR1 is SQVTM and CDR2 is ANQGSEA. V was pared by 7 bases and J by 5 bases, with 8 bases of the junction left unmatched. The CDR3: CSATGQGFNEQYF. DNA for the CDR3: TGCAGCGCGACGGGACAGGGGTTCAACGAGCAGTACTTC.

CDR3 nucleotide sequence: TGCAGTGCTAAAGGGTTAAAGGGGGCCAATGAGCAGTACTTC. It is translated as CSAKGLKGANEQYF. The chain joins TRBV20-1 to TRBJ2-7; 7 nucleotides line up with TRBD1. This CDR3 region has 14 residues. The V gene end was trimmed by 4 bases and the J gene end by 7 bases; junction bases not matched to a gene: 13. Germline-derived CDR1 and CDR2 are DFQATT and SNEGSKA (reference sequence).